Shown below are 19 T cell receptor beta chains from a single sample sequenced in a study of control samples from healthy donors and cancer patients. The repertoire was sequenced with immunoSEQ multiplex PCR; TCRdb's copy has only in-frame clones and lacks some. The sample has around 12,000 clones; 90% to 95% are singletons. The sample comprised PBMCs. The receptors derive from a man of 80 years or more with lung cancer.

The rearrangement uses TRBV6-5 and TRBJ1-2, with D unresolved. Germline V gives CDR1 MNHEY, CDR2 SVGAGI. The germline V and J ends were trimmed by 4 bases and 8 bases, with 8 bases remaining between them. The CDR3 extends over 11 amino acids. Here the CDR3 reads CASSSGSGYTF. The CDR3 nucleotides are TGTGCCAGCAGTTCCGGGTCCGGCTACACCTTC.

The V gene is TRBV4-1, the J gene TRBJ1-1; D is undetermined. The germline V gene encodes CDR1 MGHRA and CDR2 YSYEKL. The V gene lost 2 bases and the J gene lost 0 bases, with 10 bases spanning the gap. The CDR3 consists of 15 residues. The CDR3 coding sequence is TGCGCCAGCAGCCAACCCCTGAACATGAACACTGAAGCTTTCTTT. Its translation: CASSQPLNMNTEAFF.

This chain connects TRBV6-4 to TRBJ1-4; tentatively, D is TRBD1 (5 bases). The germline V gene encodes CDR1 MRHNA and CDR2 SNTAGT. Trimming removed 7 bases from V and 8 bases from J, with 11 bases in between. This CDR3 has 12 residues. CDR3 residues: CASTRRDEKLFF. In nucleotides, the CDR3 is TGTGCCAGCACCCGGAGGGACGAAAAACTGTTTTTT.

The CDR3, as DNA: TGTGCCAGCAGCCAAGGAGCCTTGGGACAGGGGACGGTGGTGAACACTGAAGCTTTCTTT. This translates into CASSQGALGQGTVVNTEAFF. V usage is TRBV3-1 (or the pseudogene TRBV3-2) and J usage is TRBJ1-1; TRBD1 agrees at 10 bases. Looked up from germline, CDR1 is LGHDT and CDR2 is YNNKEL (reference sequence). The CDR3 consists of 20 residues. V gave up 1 base and J gave up 0 bases; unmatched junction bases: 14.

V and J are TRBV15 and TRBJ2-3, with 7 bases fitting TRBD2. Looked up from germline, CDR1 is LNHNV and CDR2 is YYDKDF (reference sequence). V gave up 3 bases and J gave up 4 bases; unmatched junction bases: 7. This CDR3 is built from 15 residues. The CDR3 is CATSRLTSSADTQYF. CDR3 coding DNA: TGTGCCACCAGCAGGCTGACTAGCTCCGCAGATACGCAGTATTTT. Combining the CDR3 with reference TRBV15 and TRBJ2-3 gives the whole variable domain DAMVIQNPRYQVTQFGKPVTLSCSQTLNHNVMYWYQQKSSQAPKLLFHYYDKDFNNEADTPDNFQSRRPNTSFCFLDIRSPGLGDTAMYLCATSRLTSSADTQYFGPGTRLTVL.

The genes are TRBV5-6 and TRBJ2-6; no firm D call. The CDR3 covers 17 residues. The V end lost 4 bases, the J end lost 1 base, and 15 bases lay between the germline ends. Looked up from germline, CDR1 is SGHDT and CDR2 is YYEEEE. The CDR3 here is CASSLGPMGSGANVLTF. The CDR3 nucleotides read TGTGCCAGCAGCCTCGGGCCCATGGGGTCTGGGGCCAACGTCCTGACTTTC.

CDR3 region: CASSATSGNTIYF. The DNA for the CDR3 is TGTGCCAGCAGCGCGACCTCTGGAAACACCATATATTTT. V is TRBV9 and J is TRBJ1-3, with unresolved D. The V end was cut by 3 bases, the J end by 0 bases, with 4 bases between. Per the germline V gene, CDR1 is SGDLS and CDR2 is YYNGEE. The CDR3 loop spans 13 amino acids. The full variable domain, with the rest looked up from reference TRBV9 and TRBJ1-3, is DSGVTQTPKHLITATGQRVTLRCSPRSGDLSVYWYQQSLDQGLQFLIQYYNGEERAKGNILERFSAQQFPDLHSELNLSSLELGDSALYFCASSATSGNTIYFGEGSWLTVV.

This chain joins TRBV9 and TRBJ1-4; no definite D call. This CDR3 is built from 16 residues. With 3 bases removed from V and 3 bases from J, the gap between germline ends came to 15 bases. Germline-derived CDR1 and CDR2 are SGDLS and YYNGEE. The CDR3 region has the DNA TGTGCCAGCAGCGGGGGTCCCCCGAGTGCTAATGAAAAACTGTTTTTT. This translates into CASSGGPPSANEKLFF.

The CDR3 DNA sequence: TGTGCCAGCAGCTACCCGGGACAGAACTATGGCTACACCTTC. Encoded protein: CASSYPGQNYGYTF. The chain carries TRBV5-8 and TRBJ1-2; 7 bases align to TRBD1. The CDR3 contains 14 residues. Germline CDR1 and CDR2: SGHTS and YDEGEE. The trim removed 3 bases at V and 2 bases at J, leaving 4 bases unmatched.

The V call is TRBV7-7, the J call TRBJ2-3, with D possibly TRBD2 on 5 matching bases. The ends were cut back, 5 bases at V and 2 bases at J, with 14 bases in the middle. Germline V gives CDR1 SSHAT, CDR2 FNYEAQ (reference sequence). This CDR3 has 15 amino acids. In DNA, the CDR3 is TGTGCCAGCAGCCCCCGGGGTGGGATCACAGATACGCAGTATTTT. Translated, it gives CASSPRGGITDTQYF.

The chain links TRBV2 to TRBJ1-5; a weak D match, TRBD1 (5 bases). V was cut by 7 bases and J by 3 bases, with 16 bases left in between. The CDR3 spans 15 residues. CDR1 is SNHLY and CDR2 is FYNNEI in the germline V gene. CDR3 in DNA: TGTGCCAGCAAAAGAAGGGACGGACCCAATCAGCCCCAGCATTTT. Amino acids: CASKRRDGPNQPQHF.

The V gene is TRBV7-7, the J gene TRBJ2-2; D gene uncertain. The CDR3 totals 16 residues. The germline CDR1 and CDR2 sequences are SSHAT and FNYEAQ (reference sequence). V lost 5 bases and J 0 bases, leaving 13 bases between the germline ends. This chain's CDR3 is CASSPAANANTGELFF. In DNA form, the CDR3 reads TGTGCCAGCAGCCCGGCGGCGAACGCGAACACCGGGGAGCTGTTTTTT.

In DNA, the CDR3 is TGTGCCAGCAGCGCGGGAGGGTCCAATTCACCCCTCCACTTT. Protein: CASSAGGSNSPLHF. V usage is TRBV5-5 and J usage is TRBJ1-6; D gene unclear. The V and J ends lost 4 bases and 7 bases respectively, with 12 bases between them. The CDR3 is made up of 14 amino acids. The germline CDR1 and CDR2 sequences are SGHKS and YYEKEE (reference sequence).

The chain recombines TRBV7-2 with TRBJ2-1; 8 nucleotides align to TRBD2. The CDR3 consists of 18 residues. J lost 8 bases, V lost 5 bases, and 20 bases had no gene match. From germline, CDR1 is SGHTA and CDR2 FQGNSA. In DNA form, the CDR3 reads TGTGCCAGCAGCACGCCCACCCCGGGGGGGCGCTTCGTCGATGAGCAGTTCTTC. It codes for CASSTPTPGGRFVDEQFF.

V usage is TRBV12-3 or TRBV12-4 and J usage is TRBJ1-2, with a weak D call TRBD1 (6 bases). V was clipped by 7 bases and J by 7 bases, with 16 bases between them. The CDR3 contains 13 residues. The CDR3 spells CASNLAGGSGYTF. Here the CDR3 DNA reads TGTGCCAGCAACCTTGCGGGGGGCTCTGGCTACACCTTC.

V gene TRBV6-5 combines with J gene TRBJ1-5; D ambiguous. CDR1 and CDR2 (germline): MNHEY, SVGAGI. There are 14 residues in the CDR3. V gave up 7 bases and J gave up 4 bases, with 14 bases separating them. This chain's CDR3 is CASISGRINQPQHF. The CDR3 DNA sequence: TGTGCCAGCATCTCGGGGAGGATTAATCAGCCCCAGCATTTT.

This clone is a singleton in its sample. This chain connects TRBV7-2 to TRBJ2-1, with 10 bases lining up with TRBD2. Germline V lookup: CDR1 SGHTA, CDR2 FQGNSA. V lost 2 bases and J lost 5; bases outside the gene matches: 9. This CDR3 comprises 17 residues. Written as DNA, the CDR3 is TGTGCCAGCAGCTTATTGCCTCCCGGACTAGCGGACAATGAGCAGTTCTTC. Its translation is CASSLLPPGLADNEQFF.

The rearrangement links TRBV5-6 to TRBJ2-5; 9 nucleotides agree with TRBD1. The V gene's germline CDR1 is SGHDT and CDR2 YYEEEE. The CDR3 length is 13 residues. V was pared by 4 bases and J by 4 bases, with 2 bases of the junction left unmatched. In DNA, the CDR3 is TGTGCCAGCAGCCTGGACAGGGGAGAGACCCAGTACTTC. Residues: CASSLDRGETQYF.

In its sample, this clone was seen once. This sequence joins TRBV18 and TRBJ1-2; the D gene is possibly TRBD1 (6 bases). The CDR3 is made up of 15 amino acids. In germline, CDR1 is KGHSH, CDR2 LQKENI. V lost 6 bases, J lost 1 base, and 15 bases lay in between. The DNA of the CDR3 is TGTGCCAGCTCGCCGTCGGACAGTTTTAACTATGGCTACACCTTC. It translates to CASSPSDSFNYGYTF.